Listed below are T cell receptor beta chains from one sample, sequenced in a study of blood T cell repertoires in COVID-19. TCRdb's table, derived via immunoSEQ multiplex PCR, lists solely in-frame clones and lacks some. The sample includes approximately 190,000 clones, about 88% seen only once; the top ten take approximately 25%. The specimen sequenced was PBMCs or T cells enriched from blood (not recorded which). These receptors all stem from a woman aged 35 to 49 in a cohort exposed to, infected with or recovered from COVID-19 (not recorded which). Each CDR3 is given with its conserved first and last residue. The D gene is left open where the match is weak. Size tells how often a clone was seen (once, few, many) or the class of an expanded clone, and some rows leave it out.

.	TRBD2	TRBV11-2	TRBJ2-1	TGTGCCAGCAGCTTTTCCTTGCTAGCGGGGGAGACCTACAATGAGCAGTTCTTC	CASSFSLLAGETYNEQFF
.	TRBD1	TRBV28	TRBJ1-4	TGTGCCAGCAGTATAACAGGGGATGTAGAAAAACTGTTTTTT	CASSITGDVEKLFF
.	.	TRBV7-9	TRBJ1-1	TGTGCCAGCAGTTCCTCGGGGGGCCTAACTGAAGCTTTCTTT	CASSSSGGLTEAFF
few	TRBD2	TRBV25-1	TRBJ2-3	TGTGCCAGCACGGTCCGAGCGGGGGGGCCAGATACGCAGTATTTT	CASTVRAGGPDTQYF
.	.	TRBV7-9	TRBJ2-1	TGTGCCAGCAGCTTCCGACTTGCCTACAATGAGCAGTTCTTC	CASSFRLAYNEQFF
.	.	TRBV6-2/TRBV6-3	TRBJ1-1	TGTGCCAGCAGTAAACGGAACTATCGAGATGAAGCTTTCTTT	CASSKRNYRDEAFF
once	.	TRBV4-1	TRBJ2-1	TGCGCCAGCAACCCGACTAGTGGGGACAATGAGCAGTTCTTC	CASNPTSGDNEQFF
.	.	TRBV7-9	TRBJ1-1	TGTGCCAGCAGCCCAATTAACACTGAAGCTTTCTTT	CASSPINTEAFF
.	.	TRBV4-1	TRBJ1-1	TGCGCCAGCAGCCCGTGGACAGAGAACACTGAAGCTTTCTTT	CASSPWTENTEAFF
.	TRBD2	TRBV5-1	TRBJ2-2	TGCGCCAGCAGCTCGACGGGGGGTGCGAACACCGGGGAGCTGTTTTTT	CASSSTGGANTGELFF
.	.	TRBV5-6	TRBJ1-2	TGTGCCAGCAGCGCTCCGACAGTGACTTACTATGGCTACACCTTC	CASSAPTVTYYGYTF
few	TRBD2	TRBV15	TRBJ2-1	TGTGCCACCAGCAGAGACCTAGCGGGAGGGGGATACAATGAGCAGTTCTTC	CATSRDLAGGGYNEQFF
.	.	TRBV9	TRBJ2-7	TGTGCCAGCAGCGTAGATCGGGGCGAGCAGTACTTC	CASSVDRGEQYF
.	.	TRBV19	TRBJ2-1	TGTGCCAGTAGTATAGATCTGCCAGGGCTGAATGAGCAGTTCTTC	CASSIDLPGLNEQFF
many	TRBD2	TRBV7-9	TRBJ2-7	TGTGCCAGCAGCGGGACTACCTACGAGCAGTACTTC	CASSGTTYEQYF
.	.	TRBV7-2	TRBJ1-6	TGTGCCAGCAGCTTAGCTTGGACAGCAAATTCACCCCTCCACTTT	CASSLAWTANSPLHF
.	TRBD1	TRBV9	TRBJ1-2	TGTGCCAGCAGCGAGGGACAGAAATATGGCTACACCTTC	CASSEGQKYGYTF
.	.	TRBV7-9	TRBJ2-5	TGTGCCAGCAGCTTACGTTTTCAGGGCGGTGAGACCCAGTACTTC	CASSLRFQGGETQYF
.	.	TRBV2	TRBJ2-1	TGTGCCAGCAGTGAAGACAGGGGGGGAGGGAATGAGCAGTTCTTC	CASSEDRGGGNEQFF
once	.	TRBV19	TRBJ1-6	TGTGCCAGTACCGCGGACTTCTCCAGCTCCTATAATTCACCCCTCCACTTT	CASTADFSSSYNSPLHF
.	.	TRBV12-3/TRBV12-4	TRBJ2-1	TGTGCCAGCAGTTTTTCCGGCTACAATGAGCAGTTCTTC	CASSFSGYNEQFF
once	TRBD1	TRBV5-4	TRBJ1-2	TGTGCCAGCAGCCTCGGACAGGAAGCTAACTATGGCTACACCTTC	CASSLGQEANYGYTF
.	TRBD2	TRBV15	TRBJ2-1	TGTGCCACCAGCAGAGATTATCCCGGACTAGCGGGAGGGCCGGGGTTCAAGAATGAGCAGTTCTTC	CATSRDYPGLAGGPGFKNEQFF
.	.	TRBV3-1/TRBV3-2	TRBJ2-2	TGTGCCAGCAGCCAAGATGAATGGTACAGGGAGAGCGGGGAGCTGTTTTTT	CASSQDEWYRESGELFF
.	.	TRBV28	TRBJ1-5	TGTGCCAGCGAAAGGGAGGCAGGCCATCAGCCCCAGCATTTT	CASEREAGHQPQHF